This T cell receptor beta chain was identified in a study of cytomegalovirus exposure and HLA in healthy donors listed by TCRdb under 2017. General notes on the study: According to an earlier analysis of 450 to 650 of the donors, about 180 million T cells yielded 90 million to 130 million unique TCR beta sequences and 276 Gb of sequence data. Roughly 320 gigabases of sequencing data and roughly 80 million unique TCR sequences made up an early release that covered under 750 HLA-typed donors. Of the 350 to 450 genotyped donors, about 84% fell in the genetic ancestry cluster associated with self-reported Caucasian donors. The study was designed to test whether signatures of past pathogen exposure could be identified by cataloging public T cell receptors. The study profiled the T cell repertoires of some 610 subjects by immunosequencing and related them to cytomegalovirus serostatus. Besides the first cohort of 666 subjects, a separate validation cohort made up of around 120 different subjects was used. The study combined high-throughput TCR immunosequencing, statistical association of individual TCRs with disease status, and machine learning to predict cytomegalovirus infection status. A later analysis re-examined previously published TCR beta repertoires from just over 650 donors and added high-resolution HLA genotyping to investigate patterns of TCR occurrence. In the later analysis, no new phenotypic data were used to find candidate immune exposures; instead, reliance was placed on TCR beta sequences and their occurrence across donors. In an earlier analysis of 587 of the donors, high-throughput TCR beta sequencing was used to judge whether each TCR beta V gene segment behaved as functional or pseudogenic. Donor age, sex, ethnicity and CMV serostatus were compiled alongside the repertoire data. Genome-wide SNP genotypes for about 55% of the 666 donors were used in a later genetic analysis, which treated that subset as a discovery cohort. All discovery cohort repertoires had been generated on a single sequencing platform. HLA typing included class I and class II loci at four-digit resolution. Typing coverage differed by locus: A, B, C, DRB1 and DQB1 were typed in about 629-630 donors, DQA1 in roughly 500, DPA1 in some 570, and DPB1 in just under 490. Roughly five DR-DQ haplotypes were handled as single units for association and clustering because linkage in the cohort was strong. On average, approximately 250,000 unique TCR beta nucleotide sequences were sequenced per donor among roughly 430 genotyped donors of the cohort, with 15% to 20% of those sequences being non-productive. The research as a whole found: It was suggested by the authors that the approach could potentially be generalized to other disease states and immunological phenotypes. Most CMV-associated TCR beta chains appeared to be HLA-restricted in a later analysis, and the HLA associations seemed to be driven largely by CMV exposure. Because HLA typing was missing for some donors at each locus, association tests included only the typed subset. According to a later analysis, TCR association rates differed among HLA loci, with DRB1 alleles showing the most associated TCRs and HLA-C alleles showing the fewest. The classifier was reported to diagnose cytomegalovirus status with high specificity and sensitivity in both the original cohort and the validation cohort. A further reported finding was that TCR beta sequences accurately predicted the HLA-A and HLA-B alleles for most subjects in the first cohort. A later analysis associated approximately 17,000 TCR beta sequences with specific HLA alleles at a false discovery rate of 0.05. In a later genetic analysis, a missense DCLRE1C variant was associated with V-gene and J-gene trimming of TCR beta chains, and the association was replicated in an independent cohort. Assigning TCR associations to individual alleles was difficult when HLA alleles, especially DR and DQ, strongly co-occurred. In an earlier analysis of 450 to 750 of the donors, most TCR beta V segments appeared in productive rearrangements about 90% or about 30% of the time, broadly matching IMGT annotations. Linkage disequilibrium might explain the correlated functional status among segregating V segments, but an unknown experimental factor could not be excluded. A later analysis found that HLA-associated TCR beta chains were more clonally expanded and had lower generation probabilities than equally common non-associated chains. CMV serostatus was the only immune exposure information available for the cohort. Most TCR sequences were observed very rarely across donors, whereas some public TCRs were present in many individuals. The cohort was sequenced for TCR beta chains only, and without alpha or paired-chain data the features that could be detected were limited. According to a later analysis, parvovirus B19, influenza, CMV and Epstein-Barr virus appeared linked to several top co-occurrence clusters. Approximately 16 rarely observed V segments, including chromosome 9 orphons, were excluded from the earlier analysis of just under 600 of the donors because counts were too low. According to a later genetic analysis, donors in an Asian-associated ancestry cluster had fewer N-insertions in productive TCRs than the roughly 700-donor mean. A cluster of highly shared sequence variants was judged likely to be a technical artifact of the sequencing pipeline. Sequencing depth was assumed to be roughly uniform across donors in the presence/absence analyses, though that assumption may not hold. Because the 87-base-pair reads could not distinguish some IMGT-functional V segments, including TRBV6-2 and TRBV6-3, those segments were excluded. In vitro tests confirmed that three of the cytomegalovirus-associated TCR beta chains recognize cytomegalovirus antigens. A total of 150 to 200 TCR beta chains were listed by the study as associated with cytomegalovirus.

This clone was detected a few times. There is no known antigen for this receptor. No per-base quality is available; no much larger clone lies one base away. Library generation was performed with the immunoSEQ multiplex PCR assay. A mixture of 60 forward primers for TCR Vbeta segments and 13 reverse primers for TCR Jbeta segments was used in the multiplex PCR. A multiplex PCR assay on genomic DNA amplified the CDR3 region of rearranged TCR beta genes. On the Illumina HiSeq System, the amplified TCR beta libraries were sequenced as 87-base-pair reads. Per the authors' processing: In a later analysis, some 80 million unique TCR beta chains were counted across the roughly 610 repertoires, and roughly 11 million of these chains were shared by at least two donors. A nearest-neighbor algorithm error-corrected the raw reads and collapsed the reads into unique sequences, merging closely related sequences to remove PCR and sequencing errors. Alignment of CDR3 sequences to IMGT reference sequences was used to assign V, D and J gene segments. For a sequence to be retained, a match of at least six nucleotides was required to both a V gene segment and a J gene segment. A rearrangement was called productive if the CDR3 had no stop codons and remained in frame with V and J, and every other rearrangement was called non-productive. Following IMGT convention, CDR3 was defined as the stretch from the second conserved V-encoded cysteine up to the conserved J-encoded phenylalanine. In an earlier analysis of approximately 500 of the donors, sequences lacking an unambiguous match to a single V gene segment were excluded. An earlier analysis of approximately 590 of the donors called V segments functional above 56.7% productive rearrangements and segregating when the between-donor standard deviation exceeded 5%. A statistical classification framework was built to diagnose cytomegalovirus status from the catalog of TCR beta chain sequences. In a later analysis, V and J genes were assigned by comparing TCR nucleotide sequences against IMGT/GENE-DB human TR gene sequences. The TCRdist pipeline was used in a later analysis to assign CDR3 sequences and most-parsimonious VDJ recombination scenarios. In a later analysis, each TCR beta chain was defined by its CDR3 amino acid sequence together with its V-gene family, and reads lacking a unique V-gene family were excluded. As a way to deal with suspected cross-contamination and a sequencing artifact, a later analysis dropped approximately 590 nucleotide sequences that were highly shared and had low generation probability. In a later analysis, a clonal expansion index for each public chain was calculated from normalized within-repertoire ranks of inferred template counts. In a later analysis, generation probabilities were computed using a VDJ recombination model fitted to out-of-frame rearrangements, and the results were checked against IGoR. In a later analysis, hypergeometric tests were used to score TCR-TCR, TCR-HLA and TCR-CMV co-occurrence, with a repertoire-size bias correction applied to TCR pairs. To estimate false discovery rates, a later analysis permuted the HLA or CMV assignments 20 times. In a later analysis, co-occurring TCRs were grouped using DBSCAN, with TCRdist sequence similarity added in when clustering inside HLA-allele-positive subsets. Repertoires with fewer than 30,000 or more than 120,000 public chains were left out of co-occurrence clustering, as were about five repertoires with anomalous nucleotide sharing. What TCRdb holds here is the immuneACCESS table cut down to in-frame rearrangements. Part of the clones is not present; checked against another copy, under half of the missing clones reflect an unresolved V gene, and the others are unexplained. V, J and clone size reflect that table, while D and trimming were determined from the DNA. Present in this sample are hundreds of thousands of clones, 76% of which were seen just once. Of the sample, about 0.63% falls within the top ten clones.

The CDR3 covers 17 residues, taking in both the cysteine and the phenylalanine. Solely the CDR3 DNA is kept, with 51 bases framed from the first base. In the germline V gene, CDR1 corresponds to MNHNS and CDR2 to SASEGT. The V end gives up 3 bases and the J end 10 bases, leaving 9 bases in the junction not matched to a gene. The cohort consisted of approximately 670 healthy bone marrow donors. All cohort members were sampled while nominally healthy, although unrecorded immune exposures were likely present. The donor tested CMV seronegative and was one of the 352 seronegative cohort members. A peripheral blood sample was provided by each donor, and peripheral blood mononuclear cells were used for TCR beta sequencing. The Qiagen DNeasy Blood Extraction Kit was used to extract genomic DNA from the blood cell samples.

Input material: PBMCs. The receptor chain draws on TRBV6-1 and TRBJ2-1; 16 central nucleotides agree with TRBD2. This receptor was taken from a man aged 18 to 30 in good health and CMV-seronegative. The DNA sequence is TGTGCCAGCAGTGACCCGGGACTAGCGGGAGGGCCTTGGGAGCAGTTCTTC. It codes for CASSDPGLAGGPWEQFF.